This TCR beta chain derives from a study of beta chain features in type 1 diabetes. Study outcomes and limitations: Moderate but significant shortening of TCRB CDR3s was recorded in all four CD4+ subsets from Type 1 diabetes patients. The similarity of naive, central memory and Treg TCRB repertoires appeared greater among patients than among healthy donors.

Between the trimmed V and J ends, which lost 7 bases and 6 bases, there was a span of 19 bases. Looked up from germline, CDR1 is MDHEN and CDR2 is SYDVKM. This CDR3 is built from 15 residues. The sample holds a few counts of this clone. Its matching antigen is unknown. The entirety of the isolated RNA underwent reverse transcription, so expressed TCRB transcripts were sequenced. Naive, central memory and regulatory T cell samples came to a mean of approximately 4 million reads. This table comes from immunoSEQ multiplex PCR, and its TCRdb copy is limited to in-frame clones, with some not included. The data contain around 160,000 clones, 8% to 9.5% of them singletons. Sorting with CD45RO/CCR7/CD25/CD127/CD95/CD27 yielded naive, central memory, regulatory and stem-like memory CD4+ cells. Once sorted, every population was more than 95% pure.

The TCR originated in a woman aged 18-29 years with type 1 diabetes. Sequencing used central memory CD4+ T cells from blood. This rearrangement joins TRBV28 to TRBJ1-5; a weak D match, TRBD1 (5 bases). In DNA, the CDR3 is TGTGCCAGCATTGGGGGGATTAGTACGGGTCAGCCCCAGCATTTT. Translation: CASIGGISTGQPQHF. Full variable domain (remainder filled in from reference TRBV28 and TRBJ1-5): DVKVTQSSRYLVKRTGEKVFLECVQDMDHENMFWYRQDPGLGLRLIYFSYDVKMKEKGDIPEGYSVSREKKERFSLILESASTNQTSMYLCASIGGISTGQPQHFGDGTRLSIL.